This TCR beta chain is drawn from a study of T cells in Graves' hyperthyroidism and ophthalmopathy. Amplification yielded TCR beta CDR3 regions, with RNA transcripts as the source. RT-PCR in the first round (using the HTBI primer set) targeted the TCR CDR3. MiXCR, run by TCRdb on the multiplex PCR reads, gives a single entry per CDR3 protein. Among hundreds of thousands of distinct CDR3 sequences listed, roughly 15% were seen once. This clonotype was observed a handful of times. The origin of this receptor is a woman aged 50 to 60 with Graves' ophthalmopathy. Sequencing input: blood.

CDR3: CASVDGLNMNTEAFF. In DNA form, the CDR3 reads TGTGCCAGCGTGGATGGCCTTAATATGAACACTGAAGCTTTCTTT. This rearrangement joins TRBV2 to TRBJ1-1; no firm D call. The CDR3 is 15 residues long. Germline V CDR1 and CDR2: SNHLY, FYNNEI. The V gene lost 8 bases and the J gene lost 0 bases, with 16 bases spanning the gap.